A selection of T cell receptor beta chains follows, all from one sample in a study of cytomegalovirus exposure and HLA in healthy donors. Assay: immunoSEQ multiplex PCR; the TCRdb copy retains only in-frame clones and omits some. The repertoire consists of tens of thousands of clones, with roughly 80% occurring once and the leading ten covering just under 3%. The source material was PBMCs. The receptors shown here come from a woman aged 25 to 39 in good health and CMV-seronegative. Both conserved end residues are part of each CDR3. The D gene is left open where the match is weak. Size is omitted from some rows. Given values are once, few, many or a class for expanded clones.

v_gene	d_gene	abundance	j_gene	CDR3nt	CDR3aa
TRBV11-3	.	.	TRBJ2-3	TGTGCCAGCAGCTTAGGGCAGACAGATACGCAGTATTTT	CASSLGQTDTQYF
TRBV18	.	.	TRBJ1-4	TGTGCCAGCTCACCAGGGGCGACCACAACTAATGAAAAACTGTTTTTT	CASSPGATTTNEKLFF
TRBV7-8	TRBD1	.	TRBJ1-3	TGTGCCAGCAGCTTTAGGACGGGACAGGGGGCGGGAAACACCATATATTTT	CASSFRTGQGAGNTIYF
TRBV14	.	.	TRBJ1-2	TGTGCCAGCAGCCGAGTGAGGGCTGGAGGCTACACCTTC	CASSRVRAGGYTF
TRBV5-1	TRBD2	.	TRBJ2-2	TGCGCCAGCACAGGGACTAGCGGGACCGGCAGGGTCGGGGAGCTGTTTTTT	CASTGTSGTGRVGELFF
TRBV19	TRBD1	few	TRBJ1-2	TGTGCCAGCGACAGGGGGAACTATGGCTACACCTTC	CASDRGNYGYTF
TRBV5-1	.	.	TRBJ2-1	TGCGCCAGCAGCACCGGCGGGACTGCCTACAATGAGCAGTTCTTC	CASSTGGTAYNEQFF
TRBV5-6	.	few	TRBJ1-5	TGTGCCAGCAGCTTGGGGAGGTTAGGCAATCAGCCCCAGCATTTT	CASSLGRLGNQPQHF
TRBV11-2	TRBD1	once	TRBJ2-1	TGTGCCAGCAGTTTCTCTCGGACAGGGAATGAGCAGTTCTTC	CASSFSRTGNEQFF
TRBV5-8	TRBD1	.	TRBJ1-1	TGTGCCAGCAGACAACCTCCCTCGACAGGGGGAGCTTTCTTT	CASRQPPSTGGAFF
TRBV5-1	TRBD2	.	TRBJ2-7	TGCGCCAGCAGCTCTAGCGGGGGCGGCTACGAGCAGTACTTC	CASSSSGGGYEQYF
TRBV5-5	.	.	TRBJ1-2	TGTGCCAGCAGCTTGGAGGGCGATTCGGGGAGCTATGGCTACACCTTC	CASSLEGDSGSYGYTF
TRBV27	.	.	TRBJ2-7	TGTGCCAGCAGTTTGCGGCAGGGAAGTTTCGAGCAGTACTTC	CASSLRQGSFEQYF
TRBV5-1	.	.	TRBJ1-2	TGCGCCAGCAGCCCGTGGGGGGGGGCGGACTATGGCTACACCTTC	CASSPWGGADYGYTF
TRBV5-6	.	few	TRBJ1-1	TGTGCCAGCAGCTTGCAAGCTACTGAAGCTTTCTTT	CASSLQATEAFF
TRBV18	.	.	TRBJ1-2	TGTGCCAGCTCACCCGGGGGTAACTATGGCTACACCTTC	CASSPGGNYGYTF
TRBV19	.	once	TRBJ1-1	TGTGCCAGTATGTGGGGCCTACAGGGTAAGAACACTGAAGCTTTCTTT	CASMWGLQGKNTEAFF
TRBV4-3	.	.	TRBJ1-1	TGCGCCAGCAGCCAAGAGGGAGCAGGGAACACTGAAGCTTTCTTT	CASSQEGAGNTEAFF